Detailed here is one T cell receptor (beta chain). There is no known antigen for this receptor. Base qualities are missing; no much larger clone stands one base away. The TCR beta CDR3 regions were amplified from RNA transcripts. The first round of RT-PCR for the TCR CDR3 was performed with the HTBI primer set and the Qiagen OneStep RT-PCR kit. Libraries were constructed in a second round of multiplex PCR, after which size selection and purification were performed. The libraries were sequenced on an Illumina HiSeq2000 using paired-end 100 bp reads. The paper's data handling went like this. Raw data were processed with SOAPnuke, discarding reads with adapters, uncalled bases, mean Phred below 15, or no exact constant-primer or identifier match. COPE v1.2.5 was used to merge high-quality paired reads, and clonotypes were defined as unique nucleotide sequences. MiTCR v1.1 was used to align the clonotypes against IMGT TRBV, TRBD and TRBJ reference segments. Analysis was restricted to V-J combinations with a frequency above 0.0001, which covered roughly 99% of repertoires. The TCS score was defined as the ratio of F50 (clonal expansion) to E x V (chaos), calculated using BLOSUM62-based TCRdist between CDR3 peptides within each V-J. Welch's t-statistics and random forest reduced roughly 530 V-J features to roughly 13, which were used in a naive Bayes classifier (R e1071). TCRdb ran its own pipeline on the public reads, namely fastp trimming at Q25 and MiXCR clone calling, and kept in-frame beta chains. Each entry is one CDR3 protein sequence, shown with its most common DNA and genes. In this record, the V and J calls reflect TCRdb's handling and not the investigators' own analysis. Here the sample has approximately 570,000 distinct CDR3 sequences; 15% to 20% occur a single time. The top ten clones comprise roughly 47% of the sample.

Ophthalmopathy patients had moderately to severely active disease, with a Clinical Activity Score of 3 or more, a NOSPECS grade of 4 or more, and a disease duration of less than 3 months. Any patient with an uncontrolled infection, another autoimmune disease, pregnancy or lactation was excluded. Diagnoses were based on clinical symptoms, serum thyroxine and TRAb, thyroid ultrasound and orbital computed tomography. PBMCs were isolated from about 10 ml of fresh peripheral blood by Ficoll-Paque density gradient centrifugation. Total RNA was extracted with Trizol reagent, and quality was checked on an Agilent 2100 Bioanalyzer. These data belong to a study of T cells in Graves' hyperthyroidism and ophthalmopathy (dated by TCRdb to the late 2010s). With respect to the entire study: Peripheral blood was collected at initial diagnosis, before any treatment. To identify TCR V-J signatures that set the groups apart, the researchers used a discovery cohort of about a hundred patients, made up of approximately 43 with Graves' ophthalmopathy and about 60 with stable Graves' hyperthyroidism. Whether ophthalmopathy could be predicted prospectively was tested in an independent validation cohort made up of some 20 hyperthyroidism patients plus 17 patients who later progressed to ophthalmopathy. The roughly 91 discovery patients were randomly split 7:3 into training and test sets. In roughly six Graves' hyperthyroidism patients, the study also compared T-cell repertoires from thyroid tissue with T-cell repertoires from blood. After sampling, hyperthyroidism patients received methimazole starting at 30 mg daily, and ophthalmopathy patients received high-dose intravenous methylprednisolone. The paper reports TCR Vbeta CDR3 sequencing of 130 to 150 peripheral blood samples: approximately 41 ophthalmopathy, fewer than 80 hyperthyroidism and approximately 17 progressor patients.

Points the paper makes about the study in general: Blood samples also contained most of the expanded thyroid clonotypes (frequency above 0.001), which suggests that blood repertoires may reflect thyroid immune responses. In cross-validation, a model built on a 13 V-J signature told ophthalmopathy apart from stable hyperthyroidism with under 90% sensitivity and approximately 81% specificity, and in testing the same model reached 80%/75%. Sample size was not statistically predetermined, and blinding of investigators to group allocation was not performed. In validation, the model predicted progression to ophthalmopathy a median of about 6 months before onset, with roughly 70% sensitivity and about 75% specificity.

For CDR1 and CDR2, the germline V gene (reference sequence) lists SEHNR and FQNEAQ. The CDR3 runs 15 residues from the cysteine to the phenylalanine. Only CDR3 DNA remains: 45 bases, in frame from the first base. The junction shows trimming of 8 bases on V and 2 bases on J, and the gene matches do not reach 12 bases of it. The chain joins TRBV7-9 to TRBJ2-7; TRBD1 matches 7 bases in the middle. The sample was blood. The sequence was obtained from a man aged 40-49 years with Graves' ophthalmopathy. The DNA reads as follows: TGTGCCAGCTCTCTTAACGAGGGGACAGCCTACGAGCAGTACTTC. Its translation reads: CASSLNEGTAYEQYF.